These 14 T cell receptor beta chains originate from one sample sequenced in a study of HIV-infected patients and healthy controls. The repertoire came from unfractionated whole blood and reflected all unsorted peripheral T cells. 500 ng RNA was reverse transcribed with alpha and beta constant-region primers. Alpha and beta chain libraries were made separately by chain-specific third strand synthesis with multiplexing indices. Each CDR3 protein gets one entry after TCRdb re-called the 5' RACE reads with MiXCR. The profile shows around 5,800 distinct CDR3 sequences, roughly 10% of them singletons. The sequencing used blood, collected before antiretroviral therapy. Receptors originate from an adult with HIV infection.

This clonotype counts as medium-sized. V usage is TRBV7-8 and J usage is TRBJ2-1; TRBD2 matches 13 bases. The V gene end was trimmed by 4 bases and the J gene end by 15 bases; junction bases not matched to a gene: 6. Germline CDR1 reads SGHVS; CDR2 reads FQNEAQ. CDR3 size: 13 residues. The DNA for the CDR3 is TGTGCCAGCAGCTATACTAGCGGGGGGGCTGTGTTCTTC. It translates to CASSYTSGGAVFF.

There are many counts of this clonotype. The CDR3 here is CASSIRGYTF. The CDR3 DNA reads TGTGCCAGCAGCATACGTGGCTACACCTTC. The chain is built from TRBV7-9 and TRBJ1-2; D is undetermined. Trimming left V 5 bases short and J 7 bases short, with 5 bases between. Germline assignment: CDR1 SEHNR and CDR2 FQNEAQ (reference sequence). This CDR3 region has 10 residues. Complete variable domain (other parts from reference TRBV7-9 and TRBJ1-2): DTGVSQNPRHKITKRGQNVTFRCDPISEHNRLYWYRQTLGQGPEFLTYFQNEAQLEKSRLLSDRFSAERPKGSFSTLEIQRTEQGDSAMYLCASSIRGYTFGSGTRLTVV.

By sample share, this clonotype is medium-sized (0.01 to 0.1%). The V gene is TRBV5-1, the J gene TRBJ1-1; D is unclear. There are 13 residues in the CDR3. The V gene's germline CDR1 is SGHRS and CDR2 YFSETQ. Trimming pared 0 bases from V and 4 bases from J, leaving 7 bases between. The CDR3 DNA sequence: TGCGCCAGCAGCTTGGATAAATCCACTGAAGCTTTCTTT. Encoded protein: CASSLDKSTEAFF.

This chain links TRBV6-5 with TRBJ1-1; no clear D gene. With 0 bases removed from V and 0 bases from J, the gap between germline ends came to 5 bases. This CDR3 region has 14 residues. CDR1 and CDR2 (germline): MNHEY, SVGAGI. The CDR3 here is CASSYSEVNTEAFF. The CDR3 DNA reads as TGTGCCAGCAGTTACTCTGAAGTGAACACTGAAGCTTTCTTT.

This clonotype is medium-sized by share. The rearrangement joins TRBV27 to TRBJ2-7; D unresolved. The CDR3 sequence is 11 residues long. Trimming left V 3 bases short and J 5 bases short, with 5 bases between. From germline, CDR1 is MNHEY and CDR2 SMNVEV (reference sequence). The CDR3 loop reads CASSFMDEQYF. As DNA, the CDR3 is TGTGCCAGCAGTTTTATGGACGAGCAGTACTTC.

By sample fraction, this clonotype is medium-sized. The genes are TRBV2 and TRBJ2-1, with 7 bases fitting TRBD2. CDR1 is SNHLY, CDR2 FYNNEI, per germline. The CDR3 is made up of 15 amino acids. The V gene end was trimmed by 8 bases and the J gene end by 7 bases; junction bases not matched to a gene: 14. The chain's CDR3 is CASETLAVGLNEQFF. The DNA of the CDR3 is TGTGCCAGCGAAACTCTAGCGGTGGGCTTGAATGAGCAGTTCTTC.

Only a few counts were recorded for this clonotype. The chain carries TRBV6-5 and TRBJ2-5; no clear D gene. Germline CDR1 reads MNHEY; CDR2 reads SVGAGI. The ends were cut back, 6 bases at V and 1 base at J, with 6 bases in the middle. This CDR3 region has 12 residues. The CDR3 DNA sequence: TGTGCCAGCAGCGGCGTCCAAGAGACCCAGTACTTC. Translating it yields CASSGVQETQYF.

This clonotype is judged medium-sized. This sequence joins TRBV2 and TRBJ1-1; D not certain. The V and J ends lost 6 bases and 0 bases respectively, with 14 bases between them. This CDR3 is built from 15 residues. CDR1 SNHLY and CDR2 FYNNEI come from the germline V gene. The CDR3 DNA follows: TGTGCCAGCAGCCCCTGGCAGACCATGAACACTGAAGCTTTCTTT. This sequence encodes CASSPWQTMNTEAFF.

This clonotype rates as medium-sized (0.01 to 0.1%). The chain recombines TRBV15 with TRBJ2-1; D is undetermined. V lost 1 base to trimming and J lost 9 bases, with 10 bases between them. CDR1 is LNHNV, CDR2 YYDKDF, per germline (reference sequence). This CDR3 contains 13 residues. CDR3 DNA sequence: TGTGCCACCAGCAGAGCGGAGCAAGGTGAGCAGTTCTTC. Translating it yields CATSRAEQGEQFF. Full variable domain (outside the CDR3, taken from reference TRBV15 and TRBJ2-1): DAMVIQNPRYQVTQFGKPVTLSCSQTLNHNVMYWYQQKSSQAPKLLFHYYDKDFNNEADTPDNFQSRRPNTSFCFLDIRSPGLGDTAMYLCATSRAEQGEQFFGPGTRLTVL.

This clonotype was found a few times. The chain recombines TRBV11-2 with TRBJ2-3, with D maybe TRBD2 (6 bases). Germline V gives CDR1 SGHAT, CDR2 FQNNGV. Trimming took off 4 bases at V and 2 bases at J, with 13 bases between the two ends. The CDR3 covers 15 residues. The CDR3 DNA reads TGTGCCAGCAGCTATTTAGCGGTTTCCACAGATACGCAGTATTTT. Protein: CASSYLAVSTDTQYF.

This clonotype showed up many times. This chain joins TRBV7-3 and TRBJ2-2, with TRBD2 matching 8 bases. CDR1 and CDR2 from the germline V gene are SGHTA and FQGTGA. CDR3 length: 18 residues. The V segment lost 2 bases and the J segment 1 base; nucleotides outside the gene matches: 9. CDR3 bases: TGTGCCAGCAGCTTATCCCCCGGACTAGCCGGGAACACCGGGGAGCTGTTTTTT. Its protein product is CASSLSPGLAGNTGELFF.

This clonotype counts as medium-sized. This sequence joins TRBV7-2 and TRBJ1-1, with unresolved D. The ends were cut back, 5 bases at V and 1 base at J, with 8 bases in the middle. This CDR3 is built from 13 residues. Germline V gene data show CDR1 as SGHTA and CDR2 as FQGNSA. The CDR3 loop reads CASSQQRNTEAFF. The CDR3, as DNA: TGTGCCAGCAGCCAACAACGGAACACTGAAGCTTTCTTT.

In its sample, this clonotype was seen a few times. This chain links TRBV12-3 or TRBV12-4 with TRBJ2-2, with D possibly TRBD1 on 5 matching bases. This CDR3 has 13 residues. V dropped 8 bases and J dropped 4 bases, with 11 bases sitting between them. The CDR3 DNA reads as TGTGCCAGCTCACCCCAGGGCACCGGGGAGCTGTTTTTT. Translation: CASSPQGTGELFF.

This clonotype is termed medium-sized. The chain has TRBV20-1 and TRBJ1-4; weak D call: TRBD1 (6 bases). The CDR3 contains 15 residues. V lost 6 bases and J 3 bases, leaving 17 bases between the germline ends. Germline V gene sequence: CDR1 DFQATT, CDR2 SNEGSKA (reference sequence). CDR3 bases: TGCAGTGCCCGACGTCAGAGGGGGGCTAATGAAAAACTGTTTTTT. Its translation: CSARRQRGANEKLFF.